These 20 T cell receptor beta chains share one sample of origin, sequenced in a study of CD8+CD57+ T cells in acquired aplastic anemia. According to the study, genomic DNA was the template for TCR beta VDJ and CDR3 profiling. MiXCR was run by TCRdb on the reads, yielding one entry per CDR3 protein. This sample has about 81,000 distinct CDR3 sequences, with under 50% found just once. The specimen sequenced was sorted CD4+, CD8+, or CD8+CD57+ T cells (not recorded which) from PBMCs. All receptors derive from a human donor in good health, serving as a control.

The chain joins TRBV10-3 to TRBJ2-6; a weak D match, TRBD1 (6 bases). Per germline, CDR1 ENHRY and CDR2 SYGVKD. The CDR3 runs to 14 residues. V lost 4 bases and J 3 bases, leaving 7 bases between the germline ends. The CDR3 region is CAISGTVGANVLTF. DNA of the CDR3: TGTGCCATCAGTGGGACAGTTGGGGCCAACGTCCTGACTTTC.

The rearrangement uses TRBV10-2 and TRBJ1-1; 8 nucleotides match TRBD1. The CDR3 is made up of 15 amino acids. CDR1 WSHSY and CDR2 SAAADI come from the germline V gene. V trimming: 8 bases; J trimming: 3 bases; junction bases outside the gene matches: 11. The CDR3 coding sequence is TGCGCCAGCGAAGGCGGAGACAGGGGTTACACTGAAGCTTTCTTT. Its translation: CASEGGDRGYTEAFF.

The V gene is TRBV5-5, the J gene TRBJ2-5; D is perhaps TRBD1 (6 bases). CDR3 length: 17 amino acids. V lost 0 bases and J 4 bases, leaving 19 bases between the germline ends. Looked up from germline, CDR1 is SGHKS and CDR2 is YYEKEE (reference sequence). CDR3 region: CASSLEFGTTWAETQYF. CDR3 sequence (DNA): TGTGCCAGCAGCTTGGAATTCGGGACAACCTGGGCAGAGACCCAGTACTTC.

This sequence joins TRBV25-1 and TRBJ1-6; TRBD1 aligns across 8 bases. Trimming took 5 bases from V and 0 from J; bases not matched to a gene: 3. The V gene's germline CDR1 is MGHDK and CDR2 SYGVNS. This CDR3 has 16 amino acids. The CDR3 DNA reads TGTGCCAGCAGTCGGACAGGGAGCTCCTATAATTCACCCCTCCACTTT. This sequence encodes CASSRTGSSYNSPLHF.

This clonotype was found once. The J gene is TRBJ2-5, the V gene TRBV15; no clear D gene. Germline V gene data show CDR1 as LNHNV and CDR2 as YYDKDF (reference sequence). The CDR3 is 14 residues long. Trimming removed 1 base at V and 1 base at J, with 7 bases between. The CDR3 bases are TGTGCCACCAGCAGAGGACTCGTCCAAGAGACCCAGTACTTC. Protein sequence: CATSRGLVQETQYF.

This clonotype appeared a few times. The chain combines TRBV9 with TRBJ2-1; D is unclear. The CDR3 runs 16 residues. The germline CDR1 and CDR2 sequences are SGDLS and YYNGEE. Trimming pared 0 bases from V and 3 bases from J, leaving 13 bases between. CDR3 sequence reads: CASSVEGGALYNEQFF. The CDR3 nucleotides read TGTGCCAGCAGCGTAGAAGGCGGCGCGCTCTACAATGAGCAGTTCTTC.

Turning to this clonotype: This may come from a read error, since a much larger clone is one base off. No conserved phenylalanine or tryptophan is present at the end of the CDR3, so a read error is the likely explanation. This chain connects TRBV3-1 to TRBJ2-7; tentatively, D is TRBD1 or TRBD2 (6 bases each). V was clipped by 1 base and J by 3 bases, with 16 bases between them. The CDR3 runs 16 residues. From germline, CDR1 is LGHDT and CDR2 YNNKEL (reference sequence). CDR3 nucleotides: TGTGCCAGCAGCCAAGCCCGGGGGCGAAACGGCTACGAGCAGTACCTC. Translating gives CASSQARGRNGYEQYL.

V is TRBV19 and J is TRBJ2-7; 12 bases are shared with TRBD1. The CDR3 has 14 residues. Unmatched junction bases numbered 5, after V lost 5 bases and J lost 6 bases. Germline CDR1 and CDR2: LNHDA and SQIVND (reference sequence). The CDR3: CASSARDRGREQYF. In DNA form, the CDR3 reads TGTGCCAGTAGTGCCCGGGACAGGGGGCGCGAGCAGTACTTC.

In its sample, this clonotype was seen a few times. This likely comes from a read error, as the CDR3 has no conserved phenylalanine or tryptophan at its end. It is unclear where the CDR3 begins or ends on the DNA, so no DNA is shown, and the CDR3 is as TCRdb lists it. The rearrangement uses TRBV15 and TRBJ2-2; the table's D gene call, TRBD1, was not cross checked with the DNA. The CDR3 contains 16 residues when both ends are counted. From germline, CDR1 is LNHNV and CDR2 YYDKDF (reference sequence). The CDR3 loop is CATSRGEVRFTGELLC.

This rearrangement joins TRBV5-1 to TRBJ1-1; D may be TRBD1 (5 bases). Per the germline V gene, CDR1 is SGHRS and CDR2 is YFSETQ. The CDR3 has 14 amino acids. V gave up 2 bases and J gave up 0 bases, with 8 bases separating them. The CDR3 bases are TGCGCCAGCAGCTTTCGACAGATGAACACTGAAGCTTTCTTT. Encoded protein: CASSFRQMNTEAFF.

The sample holds many counts of this clonotype. V usage is TRBV24-1 and J usage is TRBJ2-6; perhaps D is TRBD1 or TRBD2 (6 bases each). The CDR3 extends over 17 amino acids. Per the germline V gene, CDR1 is KGHDR and CDR2 is SFDVKD. Trimming stripped 3 bases from V and 1 base from J, with 12 bases between. Written as DNA, the CDR3 is TGTGCCACCAGTGATCCCCAGGGGACTTCTGGGGCCAACGTCCTGACTTTC. It translates to CATSDPQGTSGANVLTF.

V gene TRBV29-1 combines with J gene TRBJ1-1; D is unclear. This CDR3 contains 13 residues. Germline lookup yields CDR1 SQVTM and CDR2 ANQGSEA. V shed 7 bases and J shed 4 bases, with 16 bases lying between them. Here the CDR3 DNA reads TGCAGCGGACAAACCACTTCGGGCACTGAAGCTTTCTTT. Residues: CSGQTTSGTEAFF.

The CDR3: CASSPPQGTGLPYEQYF. CDR3 in DNA: TGTGCCAGCAGCCCCCCCCAAGGGACAGGGTTGCCCTACGAGCAGTACTTC. J is TRBJ2-7 and V is TRBV5-6; 9 bases fit TRBD1. With V trimmed by 4 bases and J by 2 bases, 13 bases remained unmatched. Germline-derived CDR1 and CDR2 are SGHDT and YYEEEE. This CDR3 is built from 17 residues.

The gene calls are TRBV6-5 and TRBJ2-7; 9 nucleotides agree with TRBD1. The CDR3 loop spans 15 amino acids. The ends lost 4 bases at V and 5 bases at J; junction bases unmatched: 9. From germline, CDR1 is MNHEY and CDR2 SVGAGI. CDR3 nucleotide sequence: TGTGCCAGCAGTTTAGGGACAGGGAGGTCGAACGAGCAGTACTTC. Protein: CASSLGTGRSNEQYF.

This clonotype was counted only a few times. CDR3 loop: CAIASVAGGNYEQYF. CDR3 coding DNA: TGTGCCATCGCTAGCGTTGCAGGGGGCAACTACGAGCAGTACTTC. The gene calls are TRBV10-3 and TRBJ2-7; 8 positions agree with TRBD1. The V and J ends lost 8 bases and 3 bases, in that order; junction bases with no gene match: 12. This CDR3 spans 15 amino acids. The germline CDR1 and CDR2 sequences are ENHRY and SYGVKD.

This clonotype has a count of ten or more. This chain uses TRBV6-6 with TRBJ2-7, with TRBD1 matching over 7 bases. J gave up 7 bases and V 2 bases, and 5 bases lay outside the gene matches. This CDR3 is 13 amino acids long. CDR1 and CDR2 from the germline V gene are MNHNY and SVGAGI (reference sequence). The CDR3 DNA sequence: TGTGCCAGCAGTTACAACGACAGGGTTGAGCAGTACTTC. It specifies CASSYNDRVEQYF.

The chain recombines TRBV9 with TRBJ2-7; D gene unclear. V gave up 0 bases and J gave up 3 bases, with 10 bases separating them. The CDR3 length is 14 residues. CDR1 is SGDLS, CDR2 YYNGEE, per germline. The CDR3 spells CASSVGIGNYEQYF. For the CDR3, the DNA is TGTGCCAGCAGCGTAGGGATTGGGAACTACGAGCAGTACTTC.

This clonotype was observed a few times. This may be a read error: a much more frequent sequence differs by one nucleotide. The chain joins TRBV2 to TRBJ1-5, with D perhaps TRBD1 (6 bases). The V end lost 7 bases, the J end lost 2 bases, and 21 bases lay between the germline ends. This CDR3 is built from 17 residues. Looked up from germline, CDR1 is SNHLY and CDR2 is FYNNEI. CDR3: CASTRTGRVAGNQPQHF. The CDR3 nucleotides read TGTGCCAGCACAAGAACAGGGAGAGTAGCGGGCAATCAGCCCCAGCATTTT.

This clonotype was seen many times. The chain combines TRBV5-5 with TRBJ2-7; maybe TRBD1 (5 bases). The germline V gene has CDR1 SGHKS and CDR2 YYEKEE (reference sequence). The CDR3 totals 16 residues. Deletions cut 2 bases from V and 6 bases from J, with 21 bases between. The CDR3 is CASSFKTWTRPLEQYF. The CDR3 DNA is TGTGCCAGCAGCTTCAAAACCTGGACAAGACCTCTCGAGCAGTACTTC.

J is TRBJ1-1 and V is TRBV2; TRBD1 agrees at 9 bases. The CDR3 runs 16 residues. J was trimmed by 1 base and V by 6 bases; bases with no gene match: 9. CDR1 is SNHLY and CDR2 is FYNNEI in the germline V gene. For the CDR3, the DNA is TGTGCCAGCAGGCCACAGGGGGCGTCGGGGAACACTGAAGCTTTCTTT. Protein sequence: CASRPQGASGNTEAFF.